A single T cell receptor (beta chain) is shown here with its context. Antigen: not known. The data were taken from a study of OX40 agonist ivuxolimab in advanced cancers. Study-level results: Undetermined was the antigen specificity of the expanded peripheral T cells. Expanded clones belonging to CD8+ T cells outnumbered, on average, those of CD4+.

TCRdb's table, derived via immunoSEQ multiplex PCR, lists solely in-frame clones and lacks some. The top ten clones hold less than 30% of a sample with about 25,000 clones, over 80% of them seen once. Germline lookup yields CDR1 MGHRA and CDR2 YSYEKL. There are 13 residues in the CDR3. The TCR originated in an adult with an advanced solid tumor such as melanoma, head and neck, liver or kidney cancer. The V gene is TRBV4-1, the J gene TRBJ2-5; 7 bases line up with TRBD1. The better agreement between TRBJ2-7 and the DNA end casts doubt on the J call. Here the sequenced sample was CD4+ or CD8+ T cells sorted from blood, taken in a trial of the OX40 agonist ivuxolimab. CDR3 sequence (DNA): TGCGCCAGCAGCCATCAGGGGGCCTACGAGCAGTACTTC. Protein product: CASSHQGAYEQYF.